This TCR beta chain was sequenced during a study of T cell responses to AZD1222 COVID-19 vaccine. Points from the study as a whole: Repertoires were collected only later (after the peak T cell response had occurred). Baseline seropositives among AZD1222 recipients totaled only five or six. Nearly half of spike-specific TCRs reportedly go after variant regions that carry no mutations.

Turning to this clone: Its antigen is unknown.

Some clones are missing from TCRdb's copy, which holds only in-frame ones; the method was immunoSEQ multiplex PCR. In the table there are approximately 120,000 clones, about 89% of which are singletons. Source: peripheral blood, taken 28 days after the second AZD1222 dose. This receptor was identified in an adult who received the AZD1222 COVID-19 vaccine.

CDR3 amino acids: CASSPMGGSNYEQYF. The CDR3 coding sequence is TGTGCCAGCAGCCCGATGGGGGGTTCCAACTACGAGCAGTACTTC. V usage is TRBV14 and J usage is TRBJ2-7; TRBD2 is a possible D gene (6 bases). The ends were cut back, 4 bases at V and 3 bases at J, with 16 bases in the middle. CDR3 size: 15 residues. Germline CDR1 reads SGHDN; CDR2 reads FVKESK.